This T cell receptor (beta chain) was sequenced during a study of T cells in Graves' hyperthyroidism and ophthalmopathy. Study-wide results and limits: A model using 13 V-J features told ophthalmopathy apart from stable hyperthyroidism.

CDR1 and CDR2 from the germline V gene are SGHAT and FQNNGV. V was clipped by 5 bases and J by 0 bases, with 14 bases between them. The CDR3 spans 16 residues. Orbital computed tomography and thyroid ultrasound, together with serum TRAb and thyroxine and clinical symptoms, were used for diagnoses. The investigators amplified TCR beta CDR3 regions from RNA transcripts. When the TCR CDR3 underwent first-round RT-PCR, the HTBI primer set was used. TCRdb reanalysed the multiplex PCR reads using MiXCR and keeps one entry per CDR3 protein. This repertoire shows some 530,000 distinct CDR3 sequences, around a fifth found once; its top ten account for approximately 49%. This clonotype was seen many times. Its antigen is not identified.

Source material: blood. V usage is TRBV11-2 and J usage is TRBJ2-1; D is unclear. The TCR originated in a woman aged 70-85 years with Graves' ophthalmopathy. The CDR3: CASSTLYDVSYNEQFF. The CDR3 DNA reads as TGTGCCAGCAGCACTCTTTATGACGTCTCCTACAATGAGCAGTTCTTC.